The 10 T cell receptor beta chains below all came from one sample that was sequenced in a study of T cells in Graves' hyperthyroidism and ophthalmopathy. Amplified TCR beta CDR3 regions derived from RNA transcripts. A set of HTBI primers served as the primers for a first-round RT-PCR of the TCR CDR3. One entry per CDR3 protein, called by TCRdb with MiXCR from the multiplex PCR reads. The sample consists of some 400,000 distinct CDR3 sequences, roughly 13% of them appearing once. The sequencing sample was made of blood. All receptors come from a woman aged 60-75 years with Graves' hyperthyroidism.

The CDR3 nucleotides are TGTGCCAGCAGCTTAGAATATATTACTAGGGAAAAACTGTTTTTT. It specifies CASSLEYITREKLFF. The chain employs TRBV7-9 and TRBJ1-4; no reliable D call. Germline-derived CDR1 and CDR2 are SEHNR and FQNEAQ (reference sequence). The CDR3 length is 15 residues. V was cut by 1 base and J by 8 bases, with 14 bases left in between.

This clonotype was counted between two and nine times. A much larger clonotype is one base distant, so this may be a read error. The genes are TRBV18 and TRBJ1-2; D gene unclear. The CDR3 is made up of 13 amino acids. Germline loops: CDR1 KGHSH, CDR2 LQKENI. CDR3 DNA: TGTGCCAGCTCACCCCCAAATAACCATGGCTACACCTTC. It yields the protein CASSPPNNHGYTF.

In this sample, this clonotype turned up once. The gene calls are TRBV10-3 and TRBJ2-7; TRBD1 matches 10 bases. CDR1 and CDR2 from the germline V gene are ENHRY and SYGVKD. V trimming: 11 bases; J trimming: 3 bases; junction bases outside the gene matches: 4. The CDR3 runs 12 residues. DNA of the CDR3: TGTGCCGCCCGGACAGGGGGCTACGAGCAGTACTTC. Encoded protein: CAARTGGYEQYF.

A remark on this clonotype: This clone may be a read error of a much larger clone one base away. The chain combines TRBV5-4 with TRBJ2-3, with D tentatively TRBD2 (5 bases). This CDR3 is built from 14 residues. Germline CDR1 reads SGHNT; CDR2 reads YYREEE (reference sequence). CDR3 DNA: TGTGCCAGCACACGTCCGGGGATCACAGATGCGCAGTATTTT. Translation gives CASTRPGITDAQYF. Looking up the rest from reference TRBV5-4 and TRBJ2-3 gives the full variable domain: ETGVTQSPTHLIKTRGQQVTLRCSSQSGHNTVSWYQQALGQGPQFIFQYYREEENGRGNFPPRFSGLQFPNYSSELNVNALELDDSALYLCASTRPGITDAQYFGPGTRLTVL.

This clonotype was picked up a small number of times. One base away lies a much larger clone, so this may be a sequencing read error. The genes are TRBV7-6 and TRBJ2-1; D perhaps matches TRBD2 (7 bases). The assigned J gene may be wrong: the sequence end matches TRBJ2-7 better. Per the germline V gene, CDR1 is SGHVS and CDR2 is FNYEAQ. CDR3 length equals 15 residues. The CDR3, as DNA: TGTGCCAGCAGCCCCGGTGGGGGGGCTTACAATGAGCAGTACTTC. It codes for CASSPGGGAYNEQYF.

V is TRBV14 and J is TRBJ1-4; no clear D. CDR1 and CDR2 (germline): SGHDN, FVKESK. V dropped 4 bases and J dropped 10 bases, with 13 bases sitting between them. The CDR3 spans 13 residues. CDR3 in amino acids: CASSPLPERKLFF. The DNA of the CDR3 is TGTGCCAGCAGCCCCCTCCCGGAACGAAAACTGTTTTTT. Looking up the rest from reference TRBV14 and TRBJ1-4 gives the full variable domain: EAGVTQFPSHSVIEKGQTVTLRCDPISGHDNLYWYRRVMGKEIKFLLHFVKESKQDESGMPNNRFLAERTGGTYSTLKVQPAELEDSGVYFCASSPLPERKLFFGSGTQLSVL.

This clonotype occurred many times. This chain uses TRBV12-3 or TRBV12-4 with TRBJ1-4; 7 bases align to TRBD1. Germline trimming cut 3 bases from V and 8 bases from J; bases unmatched to any gene: 6. The CDR3 sequence is 14 residues long. This CDR3 reads CASSFGTAGEKLFF. The CDR3 DNA reads as TGTGCCAGCAGTTTCGGGACAGCAGGCGAAAAACTGTTTTTT.

This clonotype was detected only a few times. The CDR3: CASSSLGGRRADTQYF. The CDR3, as DNA: TGTGCCAGCAGCTCGCTAGGTGGACGGCGGGCAGATACGCAGTATTTT. J is TRBJ2-3 and V is TRBV5-8, with D tentatively TRBD2 (5 bases). CDR1 is SGHTS and CDR2 is YDEGEE in the germline V gene. The V gene lost 3 bases and the J gene lost 4 bases, with 18 bases spanning the gap. The CDR3 consists of 16 residues.

This clonotype was seen repeatedly, ten times or more. V and J are TRBV28 and TRBJ2-7, with TRBD2 as a possible D gene (6 bases). Germline values: CDR1 MDHEN, CDR2 SYDVKM. V shed 9 bases and J shed 0 bases, with 15 bases lying between them. This CDR3 spans 14 amino acids. The CDR3: CASRRAGNSYEQYF. The CDR3, as DNA: TGTGCCAGTAGGAGGGCAGGGAACTCCTACGAGCAGTACTTC.

The sample holds many counts of this clonotype. CDR3 in amino acids: CSVGSGRAAGYTF. CDR3 DNA sequence: TGCAGCGTTGGAAGCGGCAGGGCTGCCGGCTACACCTTC. The rearrangement links TRBV29-1 to TRBJ1-2, with a weak D call TRBD1 (5 bases). CDR1 SQVTM and CDR2 ANQGSEA come from the germline V gene. This CDR3 is 13 amino acids long. Trimming cost V 4 bases and J 8 bases, with 17 bases left between them.